This TCR beta chain was sequenced in a study of blood T cell repertoires in COVID-19 (dated by TCRdb to 2019 to 2021). Study-level background: Samples covering the acute and convalescent phases of COVID-19 were provided by collaborators in the United States, Italy and Spain. The prospective study material was composed of cDNA or gDNA derived from T cells, B-cell-depleted T cells, or PBMCs. Deeply sampled blood TCRbeta repertoires from subjects exposed to, actively infected with, or recovered from COVID-19 were included in the dataset. The repertoires were made available in a free public database intended to serve as a resource for research on the immune response to SARS-CoV-2. Samples were obtained from the ongoing ImmuneRACE study (first 160 participants) and from 1,254 subjects provided by 6 global collaborators. A de-identified subject ID, COVID-19 status, age in years and sex were almost always included in the sample metadata. Where available, HLA class I and class II types were taken from metadata supplied by the sample provider and were not determined by assay-based typing.

Concerning this clone itself: Its cognate antigen has yet to be identified. One base away there is no much larger clone; base qualities are not given.

TCRbeta CDR3 regions were amplified from genomic DNA by means of the immunoSEQ Assay, a bias-controlled multiplex PCR. The authors processed their data as follows. The number of nucleated cells in each sample was estimated by amplification of reference gene primers within the assay. Sequence reads were collapsed and filtered to measure the absolute abundance of every unique TCRbeta CDR3 rearrangement. For each sample, productive Simpson clonality was calculated as the square root of Simpson's diversity index over productive rearrangements. The clones in this table, taken by TCRdb from immuneACCESS, are in-frame only. Not every clone is retained; where verified, under half of the shortfall comes from an unresolved V gene, and the cause of the rest is unknown. Clone size and the V and J calls come from that table; the DNA yielded D and trimming. This sample is represented by nearly 200,000 clones; around 85% of them were singletons. Approximately 0.97% of the sample is in the top ten clones.

CDR3 length: 16 amino acids, cysteine to phenylalanine. CDR3 DNA only is kept here, 48 bases in frame from base 1. Sequences MDHEN (CDR1) and SYDVKM (CDR2) are obtained from the germline V gene. V and J are truncated by 8 bases and 7 bases respectively, leaving an intervening sequence of 24 bases. The full study reports these points: The amount of clinical and demographic metadata varied by source and participant and was provided uncurated.

In Seattle, one collaborating source enrolled patients while the infection was active and tracked those patients longitudinally over the course of disease. Collaborating institutions collected whole blood in K2EDTA tubes following their own protocols. For TCRbeta analysis, collaborators shipped samples as frozen whole blood, isolated PBMCs, or DNA extracted from either of those sample types. Sequences were obtained from peripheral blood. This TCR was sampled from a man aged 55-75 years with COVID-19, enrolled during active disease. The rearranged chain carries TRBV28 and TRBJ1-3; no confident D gene assignment can be made. The DNA sequence is given as TGTGCCAGCCTCCGCCGGAGGACTAGTCGCGGGAACACCATATATTTT. It encodes CASLRRRTSRGNTIYF.